The T cell receptor (beta chain) under discussion was sequenced for a study of vaccination and CD4 T cells after COVID-19. Turning to the study itself: In the convalescent group, nasal swab PCR was SARS-CoV-2 positive; roughly 10 cases were mild and one severe. Median time from second vaccine dose to sampling was about 70 days (14 to 241).

Notes on this clonotype: Its antigen is not known.

V was cut by 6 bases and J by 3 bases, with 15 bases left in between. This CDR3 region has 15 residues. Germline values: CDR1 MNHEY, CDR2 SMNVEV (reference sequence). Researchers used the Oncomine TCR Beta short-read assay to sequence DNA from cultured CD4+ T cells. TCRdb reanalysed the PCR reads using MiXCR and keeps one entry per CDR3 protein. The sample includes about 12,000 distinct CDR3 sequences, roughly three quarters of them seen just once. Treatment: 10-day PBMC culture with coronavirus spike peptide pools or control peptides (ViraFEST assay). Via ViraFEST, peptide pools expanded antigen-specific T cells before TCR sequencing.

Sequencing was carried out using CD4+ T cells from blood, cultured in vitro. The chain employs TRBV27 and TRBJ1-5, with D possibly being TRBD1 (6 bases). This TCR derives from a human donor who had recovered from COVID-19. The CDR3 sequence is CASSSQGRVNQPQHF. In DNA form, the CDR3 reads TGTGCCAGCAGCTCACAGGGTAGGGTCAATCAGCCCCAGCATTTT.